Below, 18 T cell receptor beta chains from the same sample are listed, as sequenced in a study of CD8+ T cells in alopecia areata. The sample's treatment: oral pan-JAK inhibitor, 5-10 mg twice daily. cDNA prepared by RNA extraction and subsequent reverse transcription served as the template for sequencing. Here immunoSEQ multiplex PCR was the method, and the copy in TCRdb shows in-frame clones only, minus some. The sample lists under 250,000 clones, around 66% occurring once. Sequencing was performed on CD4+ T cells sorted from blood, taken at approximately week 44, from a patient treated with tofacitinib. The receptor source for this set is a human donor with alopecia areata.

This rearrangement joins TRBV30 to TRBJ1-6; 7 bases align to TRBD1. The trim removed 5 bases at V and 5 bases at J, leaving 3 bases unmatched. The CDR3 is made up of 13 amino acids. Germline V gene sequence: CDR1 GTSNPN, CDR2 SVGIG (reference sequence). CDR3 protein: CAWRDRNNSPLHF. In DNA form, the CDR3 reads TGTGCCTGGCGGGACAGAAATAATTCACCCCTCCACTTT.

This chain uses TRBV6-1 with TRBJ2-5; the D gene is possibly TRBD1 (5 bases). The CDR3 spans 13 residues. Germline lookup yields CDR1 MNHNS and CDR2 SASEGT. V lost 6 bases, J lost 0 bases, and 8 bases lay in between. The CDR3 spells CASRGQNQETQYF. Written as DNA, the CDR3 is TGTGCCAGCAGGGGGCAGAACCAAGAGACCCAGTACTTC.

The CDR3 loop is CASSHPLAGDSNEQFF. The CDR3 nucleotides are TGTGCCAGCAGCCACCCGCTAGCGGGGGACTCGAATGAGCAGTTCTTC. V usage is TRBV7-2 and J usage is TRBJ2-1, with 10 bases fitting TRBD2. The CDR3 consists of 16 residues. V dropped 5 bases and J dropped 7; count of bases not matched to a gene: 11. Germline V CDR1 and CDR2: SGHTA, FQGNSA.

The chain carries TRBV7-2 and TRBJ1-2; the D gene is possibly TRBD1 (5 bases). Germline CDR1 reads SGHTA; CDR2 reads FQGNSA. CDR3 size: 12 residues. Deletions cut 10 bases from V and 8 bases from J, with 17 bases between. CDR3 DNA: TGTGCCACCAGTAGGGGAGTAGGCGGCTACACCTTC. Amino acids: CATSRGVGGYTF.

The V gene is TRBV10-3, the J gene TRBJ2-3; D unresolved. Germline V gives CDR1 ENHRY, CDR2 SYGVKD. V lost 0 bases to trimming and J lost 6 bases, with 10 bases between them. This CDR3 has 14 residues. CDR3 in amino acids: CAISESQLPDTQYF. The CDR3 DNA sequence: TGTGCCATCAGTGAGTCGCAGTTACCGGATACGCAGTATTTT.

The chain combines TRBV6-5 with TRBJ1-1; D gene unclear. The germline V gene has CDR1 MNHEY and CDR2 SVGAGI. This CDR3 has 14 amino acids. V was shortened by 0 bases and J by 3 bases, with 8 bases between the two germline ends. The CDR3 region has the DNA TGTGCCAGCAGTTACTCCCCCGTAGACACTGAAGCTTTCTTT. This sequence encodes CASSYSPVDTEAFF.

The chain is built from TRBV7-2 and TRBJ2-2; the match to TRBD2 covers 12 bases. The CDR3 loop spans 17 amino acids. The J segment lost 6 bases and the V segment lost 7 bases, leaving 12 bases of the junction unmatched. Germline values: CDR1 SGHTA, CDR2 FQGNSA. Written as DNA, the CDR3 is TGTGCCAGCACATCCACCGTCGCTAGCGGGGGGGCCGGGGAGCTGTTTTTT. It is translated as CASTSTVASGGAGELFF. The full variable domain, rest sourced from reference TRBV7-2 and TRBJ2-2, is GAGVSQSPSNKVTEKGKDVELRCDPISGHTALYWYRQSLGQGLEFLIYFQGNSAPDKSGLPSDRFSAERTGGSVSTLTIQRTQQEDSAVYLCASTSTVASGGAGELFFGEGSRLTVL.

V is TRBV30 and J is TRBJ1-1, with 7 bases fitting TRBD1. V was clipped by 1 base and J by 10 bases; unmatched bases: 6. The CDR3 extends over 12 amino acids. Germline V gene data show CDR1 as GTSNPN and CDR2 as SVGIG (reference sequence). The CDR3 coding sequence is TGTGCCTGGAGTGAACAGGGGAGGGTAGCTTTCTTT. The encoded protein is CAWSEQGRVAFF.

The genes are TRBV29-1 and TRBJ1-1, with a tentative D call TRBD1 (5 bases). V shed 4 bases and J shed 7 bases, with 16 bases lying between them. The CDR3 runs to 13 residues. CDR1 and CDR2 (germline): SQVTM, ANQGSEA. The CDR3 sequence is CSVGLSVGGEAFF. The CDR3 nucleotides read TGCAGCGTTGGTCTATCTGTGGGGGGTGAAGCTTTCTTT.

This sequence joins TRBV7-3 and TRBJ1-6, with D unclear. The germline V gene encodes CDR1 SGHTA and CDR2 FQGTGA. This CDR3 spans 15 amino acids. Trimming pared 4 bases from V and 6 bases from J, leaving 13 bases between. The CDR3 nucleotides are TGTGCCAGCAGCTCCACCGGGTCTACTAATTCACCCCTCCACTTT. Its protein product is CASSSTGSTNSPLHF.

In its sample, this clone was seen once. The chain couples TRBV4-3 to TRBJ1-2; maybe TRBD1 (6 bases). The V end was cut by 0 bases, the J end by 6 bases, with 14 bases between. Germline V gene lookup returns CDR1 LGHNA and CDR2 YSLEER. This CDR3 has 15 residues. CDR3 DNA: TGCGCCAGCAGCCAAGATATCGGGGGCGCAAATGGCTACACCTTC. The encoded protein is CASSQDIGGANGYTF.

The rearrangement joins TRBV19 to TRBJ1-1, with D hard to call. The CDR3 contains 13 residues. V lost 5 bases to trimming and J lost 0 bases, with 7 bases between them. From germline, CDR1 is LNHDA and CDR2 SQIVND (reference sequence). The DNA of the CDR3 is TGTGCCAGTAGTTCCACACTGAACACTGAAGCTTTCTTT. This translates into CASSSTLNTEAFF.

This clone came up many times. This chain links TRBV6-4 with TRBJ2-2; 9 bases align to TRBD2. V was pared by 4 bases and J by 3 bases, with 0 bases of the junction left unmatched. This CDR3 is built from 14 residues. Per the germline V gene, CDR1 is MRHNA and CDR2 is SNTAGT. CDR3 bases: TGTGCCAGCAGTGCTAGCGGGGACACCGGGGAGCTGTTTTTT. It is translated as CASSASGDTGELFF.

This clone has just a few counts. This sequence joins TRBV18 and TRBJ2-5; possible D gene TRBD1, 5 bases. Germline values: CDR1 KGHSH, CDR2 LQKENI. The CDR3 is made up of 12 amino acids. V shed 5 bases and J shed 4 bases, with 8 bases lying between them. The CDR3 sequence: CASSGDRETQYF. The CDR3, as DNA: TGTGCCAGCTCAGGTGACAGAGAGACCCAGTACTTC. Supplemented by reference TRBV18 and TRBJ2-5, the full variable domain reads NAGVMQNPRHLVRRRGQEARLRCSPMKGHSHVYWYRQLPEEGLKFMVYLQKENIIDESGMPKERFSAEFPKEGPSILRIQQVVRGDSAAYFCASSGDRETQYFGPGTRLLVL.

The V and J genes are TRBV29-1 and TRBJ1-1; D unclear. The ends were cut back, 6 bases at V and 0 bases at J, with 8 bases in the middle. The CDR3 totals 12 residues. Germline CDR1 and CDR2: SQVTM and ANQGSEA. Here the CDR3 reads CSVTKMNTEAFF. The CDR3 DNA reads TGCAGCGTCACAAAGATGAACACTGAAGCTTTCTTT.

The genes are TRBV6-5 and TRBJ2-3; no reliable D call. The germline V gene has CDR1 MNHEY and CDR2 SVGAGI. V lost 4 bases and J 3 bases, leaving 14 bases between the germline ends. There are 15 residues in the CDR3. Here the CDR3 DNA reads TGTGCCAGCAGTTCGACCCTACCGAGGACAGATACGCAGTATTTT. Protein: CASSSTLPRTDTQYF.

A note on this clone: In the same sample, other DNA sequences code for this CDR3. This chain connects TRBV2 to TRBJ1-2, with 7 bases lining up with TRBD1. Germline values: CDR1 SNHLY, CDR2 FYNNEI. The CDR3 is 13 amino acids. J was trimmed by 2 bases and V by 7 bases; bases with no gene match: 4. The CDR3 loop is CASTPGQNYGYTF. CDR3 coding DNA: TGTGCCAGCACTCCGGGACAGAACTATGGCTACACCTTC.

The V and J genes are TRBV13 and TRBJ2-4; 9 bases match TRBD1. V lost 5 bases to trimming and J lost 5 bases; unmatched junction nucleotides: 13. Germline V gives CDR1 PRHDT, CDR2 FYEKMQ (reference sequence). The length of the CDR3 is 17 residues. CDR3 nucleotide sequence: TGTGCCAGCAGCCCTCAGGGACAGGGAGGCAGACAAAACATTCAGTACTTC. Protein sequence: CASSPQGQGGRQNIQYF. Based on the CDR3 plus reference TRBV13 and TRBJ2-4, the full variable domain is AAGVIQSPRHLIKEKRETATLKCYPIPRHDTVYWYQQGPGQDPQFLISFYEKMQSDKGSIPDRFSAQQFSDYHSELNMSSLELGDSALYFCASSPQGQGGRQNIQYFGAGTRLSVL.